This passage covers 17 T cell receptor beta chains from one sample sequenced in a study of T cell responses to AZD1222 COVID-19 vaccine. Sequenced by immunoSEQ multiplex PCR; TCRdb stores in-frame clones only, minus some. The sample carries 150,000 to 200,000 clones, over 85% recorded once. The input for sequencing was peripheral blood, taken 28 days after the second dose of the MenACWY control vaccine. The receptors derive from an adult who received the MenACWY meningococcal vaccine as a control.

This clone was detected only once. This chain uses TRBV27 with TRBJ2-1; 9 bases line up with TRBD2. V was pared by 5 bases and J by 9 bases, with 11 bases of the junction left unmatched. The CDR3 spans 15 residues. The V gene's germline CDR1 is MNHEY and CDR2 SMNVEV (reference sequence). The DNA for the CDR3 is TGTGCCAGCAGTGGAACCGGGACTAGCCCGGGTGAGCAGTTCTTC. Translated, it gives CASSGTGTSPGEQFF.

The rearrangement joins TRBV5-5 to TRBJ2-7; TRBD1 matches at 7 bases. The trim removed 4 bases at V and 7 bases at J, leaving 8 bases unmatched. Germline V gene lookup returns CDR1 SGHKS and CDR2 YYEKEE (reference sequence). This CDR3 has 13 amino acids. The CDR3, as DNA: TGTGCCAGCAGCCGGGACAGTTTGGGAGAGCAGTACTTC. This sequence encodes CASSRDSLGEQYF.

This CDR3 reads CSVRGSNQPQHF. DNA for the CDR3: TGCAGCGTTCGGGGTAGCAATCAGCCCCAGCATTTT. The chain employs TRBV29-1 and TRBJ1-5; D unresolved. Germline V gene sequence: CDR1 SQVTM, CDR2 ANQGSEA. The germline V and J ends were trimmed by 5 bases and 0 bases, with 5 bases remaining between them. The CDR3 loop spans 12 amino acids.

The chain links TRBV5-6 to TRBJ2-4; 7 nucleotides match TRBD1. The V and J ends lost 1 base and 1 base, in that order; junction bases with no gene match: 5. CDR1 is SGHDT, CDR2 YYEEEE, per germline. The CDR3 length is 16 residues. The CDR3 DNA is TGTGCCAGCAGCTTGACAGGGGCCTCGGCCAAAAACATTCAGTACTTC. This gives the protein CASSLTGASAKNIQYF.

This clone has just a few counts. This rearrangement joins TRBV7-2 to TRBJ2-1; tentatively, D is TRBD1 (5 bases). Looked up from germline, CDR1 is SGHTA and CDR2 is FQGNSA. V dropped 3 bases and J dropped 6 bases, with 9 bases sitting between them. This CDR3 contains 13 residues. CDR3 amino acids: CASSFLRGNEQFF. The CDR3 DNA reads TGTGCCAGCAGCTTTTTAAGGGGCAATGAGCAGTTCTTC.

V and J are TRBV18 and TRBJ1-2; TRBD1 aligns across 9 bases. The CDR3 consists of 15 residues. Trimming cost V 3 bases and J 2 bases; bases outside gene matches: 4. The V gene's germline CDR1 is KGHSH and CDR2 LQKENI. Here the CDR3 DNA reads TGTGCCAGCTCACCTCGGACAGGGGAAAACTATGGCTACACCTTC. It codes for CASSPRTGENYGYTF. The full variable domain, rest sourced from reference TRBV18 and TRBJ1-2, is NAGVMQNPRHLVRRRGQEARLRCSPMKGHSHVYWYRQLPEEGLKFMVYLQKENIIDESGMPKERFSAEFPKEGPSILRIQQVVRGDSAAYFCASSPRTGENYGYTFGSGTRLTVV.

The V call is TRBV4-3, the J call TRBJ2-1; D not resolved. Germline-derived CDR1 and CDR2 are LGHNA and YSLEER. The CDR3 loop spans 16 amino acids. V lost 0 bases and J 1 base, leaving 10 bases between the germline ends. For the CDR3, the DNA is TGCGCCAGCAGCCAAGATAGAGTAGTTTCCTACAATGAGCAGTTCTTC. Protein sequence: CASSQDRVVSYNEQFF.

CDR3 nucleotide sequence: TGTGCCAGTAGGCGGTCAGGGACAGTTGGCGAGCAGTACTTC. Protein: CASRRSGTVGEQYF. The chain links TRBV19 to TRBJ2-7, with 7 bases aligning to TRBD1. CDR1 LNHDA and CDR2 SQIVND come from the germline V gene (reference sequence). The CDR3 length is 14 residues. V dropped 6 bases and J dropped 6; count of bases not matched to a gene: 11.

The J gene is TRBJ2-7, the V gene TRBV6-5, with 8 nucleotides matching TRBD2. In germline, CDR1 is MNHEY, CDR2 SVGAGI. J lost 0 bases, V lost 9 bases, and 7 bases had no gene match. The CDR3 totals 14 residues. The chain's CDR3 is CARSRTSLSYEQYF. The DNA for the CDR3 is TGTGCCAGATCCCGGACTAGCCTCTCCTACGAGCAGTACTTC.

The genes are TRBV4-2 and TRBJ1-2; D is unresolved. Germline values: CDR1 LGHNA, CDR2 YNFKEQ. V lost 0 bases to trimming and J lost 4 bases, with 6 bases between them. The CDR3 is made up of 13 amino acids. The CDR3 DNA sequence: TGTGCCAGCAGCCAAGATTTGGGCTATGGCTACACCTTC. This gives the protein CASSQDLGYGYTF.

This clone was detected once. The chain recombines TRBV10-3 with TRBJ2-7; 9 bases fit TRBD2. Unmatched junction bases numbered 7, after V lost 1 base and J lost 6 bases. This CDR3 spans 15 amino acids. The germline V gene has CDR1 ENHRY and CDR2 SYGVKD. CDR3 loop: CAISELGLAAGEQYF. CDR3 bases: TGTGCCATCAGTGAGTTGGGACTAGCTGCGGGCGAGCAGTACTTC.

This chain joins TRBV28 and TRBJ2-7; 7 bases agree with TRBD1. The CDR3 covers 13 residues. Germline assignment: CDR1 MDHEN and CDR2 SYDVKM. The CDR3 region is CASVETGTNEQYF. CDR3 nucleotide sequence: TGTGCGAGCGTGGAGACAGGGACCAACGAGCAGTACTTC.

V is TRBV11-2 and J is TRBJ1-6; TRBD1 is a possible D gene (6 bases). V lost 4 bases to trimming and J lost 7 bases, with 14 bases between them. Germline-derived CDR1 and CDR2 are SGHAT and FQNNGV. The CDR3 runs to 15 residues. The CDR3 loop is CASSSRGTGNSPLHF. The CDR3 DNA is TGTGCCAGCAGCTCAAGGGGGACGGGAAATTCACCCCTCCACTTT.

The chain carries TRBV27 and TRBJ2-3; 9 positions match TRBD2. CDR3 size: 13 residues. J gave up 5 bases and V 6 bases, and 3 bases lay outside the gene matches. Per the germline V gene, CDR1 is MNHEY and CDR2 is SMNVEV (reference sequence). The CDR3 DNA sequence: TGTGCCAGCAGCAGACTAGCGGAAGATACGCAGTATTTT. As protein: CASSRLAEDTQYF.

This clone has more than one count but fewer than ten. The chain links TRBV6-5 to TRBJ2-1, with no clear D. The germline gives CDR1 MNHEY, CDR2 SVGAGI. The ends were cut back, 6 bases at V and 10 bases at J, with 13 bases in the middle. The CDR3 contains 12 residues. The CDR3 bases are TGTGCCAGCAGCCTATTACATGGGGAGCAGTTCTTC. Translation gives CASSLLHGEQFF.

The gene calls are TRBV3-1 (or the pseudogene TRBV3-2) and TRBJ2-7; D unresolved. Trimming pared 0 bases from V and 6 bases from J, leaving 12 bases between. From germline, CDR1 is LGHDT and CDR2 YNNKEL (reference sequence). The CDR3 has 14 amino acids. CDR3 nucleotides: TGTGCCAGCAGCCAAGATATTAAGGTTGCCGAGCAGTACTTC. Encoded protein: CASSQDIKVAEQYF.

This chain connects TRBV5-1 to TRBJ1-1; tentatively, D is TRBD1 (6 bases). With 4 bases removed from V and 4 bases from J, the gap between germline ends came to 17 bases. The CDR3 has 15 residues. Per the germline V gene, CDR1 is SGHRS and CDR2 is YFSETQ. In nucleotides, the CDR3 is TGCGCCAGCAGCGTCTTAACAGGGCCTTTCACTGAAGCTTTCTTT. Protein: CASSVLTGPFTEAFF.